These T cell receptor beta chains were read from a single sample in a study of blood T cell repertoires in COVID-19. Only in-frame clones appear in the TCRdb table, and some are missing; sequencing was by immunoSEQ multiplex PCR. Among about 670,000 clones listed, 85% to 90% were seen once. The sequenced sample was peripheral blood. The source is a woman aged 18-29 years with acute or convalescent COVID-19. The CDR3 runs from the conserved cysteine through the conserved F or W. The D gene is left open where the match is weak. Some rows have no size entry. The others give once, few or many, or a class for an expanded clone.

NA	TRBJ2-7	TRBV2	NA	TGTGCCAGCGGGGAGACCGCCTACGAGCAGTACTTC	CASGETAYEQYF
NA	TRBJ1-2	TRBV19	TRBD1	TGTGCCAGTAGTATATACGCCGGGACAGTTAACTATGGCTACACCTTC	CASSIYAGTVNYGYTF
NA	TRBJ2-5	TRBV28	NA	TGTGCCAGCAGTTTGTACAGCCAAGAGACCCAGTACTTC	CASSLYSQETQYF
few	TRBJ1-2	TRBV6-2/TRBV6-3	TRBD1	TGTGCCAGCAGTTTAACGACAGGGGGATCGTCAGGCTACACCTTC	CASSLTTGGSSGYTF
NA	TRBJ2-2	TRBV6-2/TRBV6-3	TRBD1	TGTGCCAGCACCCCAGGACAGGTGACCGGGGAGCTGTTTTTT	CASTPGQVTGELFF
NA	TRBJ1-4	TRBV7-8	NA	TGTGCCAGCAGCTTAATCAGCGTTGAAAAACTGTTTTTT	CASSLISVEKLFF
NA	TRBJ1-3	TRBV24-1	TRBD1	TGTGCCATCTCCGCAGGGGGCGCGGGAAACACCATATATTTT	CAISAGGAGNTIYF
once	TRBJ2-5	TRBV19	TRBD1	TGTGCCAGTAGTTCAACAGGGGGCCCCACCCAGTACTTC	CASSSTGGPTQYF
NA	TRBJ1-5	TRBV6-5	NA	TGTGCCAGCAGTTCGCAGGGCGGGGTTCAGCCCCAGCATTTT	CASSSQGGVQPQHF
NA	TRBJ1-4	TRBV4-1	TRBD1	TGCGCCAGCAGCCAAGAAGGTGACAGGGTGTATGAAAAACTGTTTTTT	CASSQEGDRVYEKLFF
once	TRBJ1-1	TRBV9	NA	TGTGCCAGCAGCCCCCGGGAGTGGAGCACTGAAGCTTTCTTT	CASSPREWSTEAFF
NA	TRBJ2-3	TRBV3-1/TRBV3-2	TRBD2	TGTGCCAGCAGCCAAGTGGCTAGCGGGGTCTCAGATACGCAGTATTTT	CASSQVASGVSDTQYF
NA	TRBJ2-5	TRBV9	TRBD2	TGTGCCAGCAGCCCCGGGACTAGTCAAGAGACCCAGTACTTC	CASSPGTSQETQYF
NA	TRBJ2-5	TRBV6-5	NA	TGTGCCAGCTCAGGACTACACGGGGAGACCCAGTACTTC	CASSGLHGETQYF
NA	TRBJ1-5	TRBV6-2/TRBV6-3	TRBD1	TGTGCCAGCAGTGGACAGGGTAAGCCCCAGCATTTT	CASSGQGKPQHF
NA	TRBJ1-4	TRBV4-2	NA	TGTGCCAGCAGCCAAGCAAACAGAAAATTTAATGAAAAACTGTTTTTT	CASSQANRKFNEKLFF
NA	TRBJ1-1	TRBV30	NA	TGTGCCTGGGCCGCCACAGGGAACACTGAAGCTTTCTTT	CAWAATGNTEAFF
NA	TRBJ1-5	TRBV5-8	TRBD1	TGTGCCAGCAGCTTTTGGGACAGGGAAGTTTTCAACCAGCCCCAGCATTTT	CASSFWDREVFNQPQHF
NA	TRBJ2-7	TRBV19	NA	TGTGCCAGTAGTATACTAGGGGTGGCGGTGGCCGAGCAGTACTTC	CASSILGVAVAEQYF
once	TRBJ1-1	TRBV5-4	NA	TGTGCCAGCAGCTTGCCAGGGGACAACACTGAAGCTTTCTTT	CASSLPGDNTEAFF
NA	TRBJ1-1	TRBV3-1/TRBV3-2	NA	TGTGCCAGCAGCCAGGTTGGAGGGAAGAACACTGAAGCTTTCTTT	CASSQVGGKNTEAFF
NA	TRBJ1-4	TRBV5-4	NA	TGTGCCAGCAGCTTGGGGCGGGGCGAGGGAGAAAAACTGTTTTTT	CASSLGRGEGEKLFF
NA	TRBJ2-6	TRBV12-1	NA	TGTGCCAGCAGCTACCCAGGGCCTGGGGCCAACGTCCTGACTTTC	CASSYPGPGANVLTF
once	TRBJ2-5	TRBV7-6	NA	TGTGCCAGCAGCTTAGGGGGGGACGAGACCCAGTACTTC	CASSLGGDETQYF
NA	TRBJ2-7	TRBV6-2/TRBV6-3	NA	TGTGCCAGCAGTTATGGAGGGCGGGAGCAGTACTTC	CASSYGGREQYF
NA	TRBJ2-5	TRBV18	NA	TGTGCCAGCTCACCACCGGGACTGCCTTTTGGGGCCCAGTACTTC	CASSPPGLPFGAQYF
NA	TRBJ2-1	TRBV20-1	NA	TGCAGTGCTAGAGATCGAGGCGAGCAGTTCTTC	CSARDRGEQFF
NA	TRBJ1-2	TRBV29-1	NA	TGCAGCGTTGAAGCCGGAGGGGCCAACTATGGCTACACCTTC	CSVEAGGANYGYTF
few	TRBJ1-6	TRBV2	NA	TGTGCCACAGCACCACAAACAGGGAGTAATTCACCCCTCCACTTT	CATAPQTGSNSPLHF
few	TRBJ1-4	TRBV18	NA	TGTGCCAGCTCACCAAACCAGGGCCCCAATGAAAAACTGTTTTTT	CASSPNQGPNEKLFF
NA	TRBJ2-7	TRBV11-2	TRBD1	TGTGCCAGCAGCTCCCCCCTGGACAGGGTAACCTACGAGCAGTACTTC	CASSSPLDRVTYEQYF
NA	TRBJ2-7	TRBV6-5	NA	TGTGCCAGCAGTTCCACGACAAACTCCTACGAGCAGTACTTC	CASSSTTNSYEQYF
NA	TRBJ1-4	TRBV27	NA	TGTGCCAGCAGTTACGGAGGATCGGGGGAAAAACTGTTTTTT	CASSYGGSGEKLFF
once	TRBJ2-7	TRBV27	TRBD2	TGTGCCAGCGCCCTAGCGGGGGCCTACGAGCAGTACTTC	CASALAGAYEQYF
NA	TRBJ1-1	TRBV6-5	TRBD1	TGTGCCAGCAGTCATCAGGGGGTAGGCACTGAAGCTTTCTTT	CASSHQGVGTEAFF
once	TRBJ1-6	TRBV25-1	NA	TGTGCCAGCAGTGAACTTCCAGGGTATAATTCACCCCTCCACTTT	CASSELPGYNSPLHF
NA	TRBJ2-5	TRBV5-1	TRBD2	TGCGCCAGCAGCCCCCGGTTAGCGGGGACCCAAGAGACCCAGTACTTC	CASSPRLAGTQETQYF
NA	TRBJ1-3	TRBV9	NA	TGTGCCAGCAGCGTAGTGGATGAGGGAATGTCTGGAAACACCATATATTTT	CASSVVDEGMSGNTIYF
NA	TRBJ2-7	TRBV9	TRBD2	TGTGCCAGCAGCGTAGGACCGGGGGGATCCTCCTACGAGCAGTACTTC	CASSVGPGGSSYEQYF
NA	TRBJ1-1	TRBV7-6	NA	TGTGCCAGCAGCTTAGTAGAGGTGGGTGAGACTGAAGCTTTCTTT	CASSLVEVGETEAFF
NA	TRBJ1-4	TRBV30	NA	TGTGCCTGGTCGGGTTCGAAGCAAGAAAAACTGTTTTTT	CAWSGSKQEKLFF
NA	TRBJ1-5	TRBV6-2/TRBV6-3	NA	TGTGCCAGCAGTTACCCGTCCGGAGAAACGGGACATACATATCAGCCCCAGCATTTT	CASSYPSGETGHTYQPQHF
NA	TRBJ2-1	TRBV7-6	NA	TGTGCCAGCAGTCCGGGACTGGGCGATTACAATGAGCAGTTCTTC	CASSPGLGDYNEQFF
once	TRBJ1-2	TRBV6-5	NA	TGTGCCAGCAGTTACCAGGGGATCTCTAACTATGGCTACACCTTC	CASSYQGISNYGYTF
few	TRBJ2-1	TRBV13	NA	TGTGCCAGCAGCCCCTCCTCCTACAATGAGCAGTTCTTC	CASSPSSYNEQFF
NA	TRBJ1-5	TRBV2	NA	TGTGCCAGCAGTGAAGGGCAGGGCTATAGCAATCAGCCCCAGCATTTT	CASSEGQGYSNQPQHF
NA	TRBJ1-6	TRBV11-2	NA	TGTGCCAGCAGCTTCAAAGAGGGATCACCCCTCCACTTT	CASSFKEGSPLHF
NA	TRBJ2-1	TRBV20-1	TRBD2	TGCAGTGCTAGTACGGGGGGGGCCCTCAATGAGCAGTTCTTC	CSASTGGALNEQFF
NA	TRBJ2-7	TRBV5-1	TRBD2	TGCGCCAGCAGCGCTAGCGGGGGCGACTCCTACGAGCAGTACTTC	CASSASGGDSYEQYF
NA	TRBJ2-1	TRBV27	NA	TGTGCCAGCGCCGACATCCTACAAAGGGGCAATGAGCAGTTCTTC	CASADILQRGNEQFF